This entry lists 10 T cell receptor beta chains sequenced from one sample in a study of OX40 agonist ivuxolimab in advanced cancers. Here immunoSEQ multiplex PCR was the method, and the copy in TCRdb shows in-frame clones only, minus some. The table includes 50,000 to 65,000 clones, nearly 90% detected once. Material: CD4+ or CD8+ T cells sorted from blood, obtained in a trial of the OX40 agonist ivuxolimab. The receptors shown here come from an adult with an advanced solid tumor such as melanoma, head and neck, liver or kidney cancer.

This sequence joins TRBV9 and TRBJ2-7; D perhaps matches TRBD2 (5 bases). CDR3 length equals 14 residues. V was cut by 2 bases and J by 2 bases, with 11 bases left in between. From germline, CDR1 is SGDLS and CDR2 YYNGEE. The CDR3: CASSVEDSPYEQYF. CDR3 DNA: TGTGCCAGCAGCGTTGAGGACTCACCCTACGAGCAGTACTTC.

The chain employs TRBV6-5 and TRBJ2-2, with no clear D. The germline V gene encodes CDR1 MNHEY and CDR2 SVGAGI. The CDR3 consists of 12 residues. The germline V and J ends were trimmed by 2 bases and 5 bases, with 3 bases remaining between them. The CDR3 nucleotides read TGTGCCAGCAGTTACGTGACCGGGGAGCTGTTTTTT. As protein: CASSYVTGELFF.

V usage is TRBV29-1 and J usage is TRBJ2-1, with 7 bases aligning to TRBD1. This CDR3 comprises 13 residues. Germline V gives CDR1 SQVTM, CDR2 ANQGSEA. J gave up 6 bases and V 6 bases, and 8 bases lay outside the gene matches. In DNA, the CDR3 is TGCAGCGTGGCCGACAGGGCCCGCAATGAGCAGTTCTTC. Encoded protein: CSVADRARNEQFF.

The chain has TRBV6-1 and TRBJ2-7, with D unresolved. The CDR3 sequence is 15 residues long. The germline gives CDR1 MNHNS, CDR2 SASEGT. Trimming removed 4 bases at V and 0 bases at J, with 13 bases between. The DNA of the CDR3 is TGTGCCAGCAGTGTTTGGGCTCCTAGCTCCTACGAGCAGTACTTC. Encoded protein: CASSVWAPSSYEQYF.

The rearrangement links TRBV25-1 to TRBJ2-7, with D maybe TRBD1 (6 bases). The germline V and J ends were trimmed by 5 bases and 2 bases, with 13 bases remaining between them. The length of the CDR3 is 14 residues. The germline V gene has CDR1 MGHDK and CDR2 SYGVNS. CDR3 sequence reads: CASSMIGQTYEQYF. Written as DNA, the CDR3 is TGTGCCAGCAGTATGATAGGACAGACCTACGAGCAGTACTTC.

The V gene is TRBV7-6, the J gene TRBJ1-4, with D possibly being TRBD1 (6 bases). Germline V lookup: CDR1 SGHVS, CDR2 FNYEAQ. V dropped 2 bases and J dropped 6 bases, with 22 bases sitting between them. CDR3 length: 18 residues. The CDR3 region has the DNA TGTGCCAGCAGCTTATACCTCACGAACAGCCAGGGGTATGAAAAACTGTTTTTT. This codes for CASSLYLTNSQGYEKLFF.

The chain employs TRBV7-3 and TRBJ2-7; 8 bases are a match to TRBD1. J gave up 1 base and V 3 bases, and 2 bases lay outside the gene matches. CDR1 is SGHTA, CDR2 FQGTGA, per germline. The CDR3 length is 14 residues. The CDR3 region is CASSFTGGSYEQYF. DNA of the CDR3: TGTGCCAGCAGCTTTACAGGGGGGTCCTACGAGCAGTACTTC.

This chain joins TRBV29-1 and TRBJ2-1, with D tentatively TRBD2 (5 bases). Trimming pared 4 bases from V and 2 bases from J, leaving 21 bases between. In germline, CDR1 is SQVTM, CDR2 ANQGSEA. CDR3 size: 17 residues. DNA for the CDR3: TGCAGCGTTGTGGTGAATTGGGCGGGTAGGGCCTACAATGAGCAGTTCTTC. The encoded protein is CSVVVNWAGRAYNEQFF.

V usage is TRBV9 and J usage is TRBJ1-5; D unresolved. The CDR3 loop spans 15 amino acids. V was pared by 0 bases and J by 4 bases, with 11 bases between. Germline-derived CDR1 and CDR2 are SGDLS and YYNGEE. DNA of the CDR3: TGTGCCAGCAGCGTAGATTCTCTGGGAAATCAGCCCCAGCATTTT. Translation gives CASSVDSLGNQPQHF.

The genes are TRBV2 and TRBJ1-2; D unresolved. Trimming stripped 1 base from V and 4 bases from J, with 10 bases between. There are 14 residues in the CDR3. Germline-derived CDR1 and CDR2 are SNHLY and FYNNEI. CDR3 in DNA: TGTGCCAGCAGTGAAGAGCTCATAAGCTATGGCTACACCTTC. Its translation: CASSEELISYGYTF. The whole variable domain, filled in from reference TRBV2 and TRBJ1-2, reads EPEVTQTPSHQVTQMGQEVILRCVPISNHLYFYWYRQILGQKVEFLVSFYNNEISEKSEIFDDQFSVERPDGSNFTLKIRSTKLEDSAMYFCASSEELISYGYTFGSGTRLTVV.